The next 25 T cell receptor beta chains were all read from a single sample in a study of cytomegalovirus exposure and HLA in healthy donors. The PCR used 60 Vbeta and 13 Jbeta primers. The table came from immunoSEQ multiplex PCR; TCRdb's copy has only in-frame clones and leaves some out. The top ten hold 2.2% of the sample, which has about 120,000 clones, around 81% seen once. The sequenced sample consisted of PBMCs. Receptors originate from a woman aged 35 to 49 in good health and CMV-seronegative.

V and J are TRBV2 and TRBJ1-2; D may be TRBD1 (6 bases). The CDR3 spans 13 residues. The ends were cut back, 6 bases at V and 3 bases at J, with 11 bases in the middle. Germline-derived CDR1 and CDR2 are SNHLY and FYNNEI. CDR3 in amino acids: CASSSGVYYGYTF. CDR3 sequence (DNA): TGTGCCAGCAGCTCAGGGGTCTACTATGGCTACACCTTC.

J is TRBJ1-5 and V is TRBV19; possible D gene TRBD1, 6 bases. The CDR3 runs to 15 residues. The germline CDR1 and CDR2 sequences are LNHDA and SQIVND (reference sequence). V lost 5 bases to trimming and J lost 7 bases, with 18 bases between them. The CDR3 here is CASSPSGGGGQPQHF. CDR3 bases: TGTGCCAGTAGTCCCTCAGGAGGGGGGGGACAGCCCCAGCATTTT.

The chain has TRBV7-9 and TRBJ2-3, with 10 bases that match TRBD2. Per the germline V gene, CDR1 is SEHNR and CDR2 is FQNEAQ (reference sequence). This CDR3 has 15 amino acids. The J segment lost 5 bases and the V segment lost 2 bases, leaving 4 bases of the junction unmatched. CDR3 residues: CASSLQRGGVDTQYF. Written as DNA, the CDR3 is TGTGCCAGCAGCTTACAGCGGGGGGGGGTAGATACGCAGTATTTT.

This chain joins TRBV5-1 and TRBJ2-5; 8 bases are shared with TRBD2. The CDR3 sequence is 15 residues long. V lost 7 bases to trimming and J lost 4 bases; unmatched junction nucleotides: 12. Germline assignment: CDR1 SGHRS and CDR2 YFSETQ. CDR3 residues: CASLSGGASGETQYF. As DNA, the CDR3 is TGCGCCAGCCTATCCGGGGGGGCCTCAGGAGAGACCCAGTACTTC. Based on the CDR3 plus reference TRBV5-1 and TRBJ2-5, the full variable domain is KAGVTQTPRYLIKTRGQQVTLSCSPISGHRSVSWYQQTPGQGLQFLFEYFSETQRNKGNFPGRFSGRQFSNSRSEMNVSTLELGDSALYLCASLSGGASGETQYFGPGTRLLVL.

V usage is TRBV19 and J usage is TRBJ2-1; 10 nucleotides match TRBD2. The V and J ends lost 10 bases and 8 bases, in that order; junction bases with no gene match: 14. Per germline, CDR1 LNHDA and CDR2 SQIVND (reference sequence). CDR3 length: 15 residues. CDR3 amino acids: CATSDVAGGSYEQFF. The CDR3 DNA reads as TGTGCCACCTCTGACGTAGCGGGAGGATCGTATGAGCAGTTCTTC.

This clone occurred a few times. The genes are TRBV7-3 and TRBJ2-2, with a weak D call TRBD1 (5 bases). The CDR3 runs 13 residues. The germline V and J ends were trimmed by 3 bases and 4 bases, with 6 bases remaining between them. Germline CDR1 is SGHTA and CDR2 is FQGTGA. The DNA of the CDR3 is TGTGCCAGCAGCTTTGACAGCACCGGGGAGCTGTTTTTT. Residues: CASSFDSTGELFF.

Of note for this clone: At the DNA level, this CDR3 is encoded by other sequences in the same sample as well. The V call is TRBV4-1, the J call TRBJ2-7, with TRBD1 matching over 10 bases. The CDR3 length is 15 residues. Trimming removed 1 base from V and 2 bases from J; junction bases left unmatched: 2. The germline CDR1 and CDR2 sequences are MGHRA and YSYEKL. CDR3 protein: CASSQGTGGTYEQYF. In nucleotides, the CDR3 is TGCGCCAGCAGCCAAGGGACAGGGGGTACCTACGAGCAGTACTTC.

The genes are TRBV30 and TRBJ2-2; 10 nucleotides match TRBD1. Germline CDR1 reads GTSNPN; CDR2 reads SVGIG (reference sequence). This CDR3 has 15 residues. Losses at the gene ends were 0 bases for V and 6 bases for J; bases not matched to a gene: 4. Written as DNA, the CDR3 is TGTGCCTGGAGTGTTCAGGACAGGGGGTCCGGGGAGCTGTTTTTT. Protein product: CAWSVQDRGSGELFF. Full variable domain (outside the CDR3, taken from reference TRBV30 and TRBJ2-2): SQTIHQWPATLVQPVGSPLSLECTVEGTSNPNLYWYRQAAGRGLQLLFYSVGIGQISSEVPQNLSASRPQDRQFILSSKKLLLSDSGFYLCAWSVQDRGSGELFFGEGSRLTVL.

The rearrangement uses TRBV10-1 and TRBJ2-1; 7 nucleotides line up with TRBD1. The germline V gene has CDR1 WNHNN and CDR2 SYGVQD (reference sequence). This CDR3 comprises 14 residues. The trim removed 6 bases at V and 6 bases at J, leaving 8 bases unmatched. The CDR3 reads CASSPDRAVNEQFF. CDR3 in DNA: TGCGCCAGCAGCCCAGACAGGGCAGTCAATGAGCAGTTCTTC.

This chain links TRBV11-2 with TRBJ2-7; possible D gene TRBD1, 6 bases. V lost 4 bases to trimming and J lost 3 bases, with 7 bases between them. Germline V CDR1 and CDR2: SGHAT, FQNNGV. The CDR3 contains 12 residues. The CDR3 nucleotides read TGTGCCAGCAGCTCAGGGGTCTACGAGCAGTACTTC. Protein product: CASSSGVYEQYF.

This clone was seen a single time. This rearrangement joins TRBV18 to TRBJ1-2, with 7 bases lining up with TRBD1. V shed 6 bases and J 2 bases; nucleotides not matched to a gene: 3. Germline loops: CDR1 KGHSH, CDR2 LQKENI. This CDR3 region has 13 residues. The CDR3, as DNA: TGTGCCAGCTCTCAGGGACAGAACTATGGCTACACCTTC. Residues: CASSQGQNYGYTF. The entire variable domain, with the rest obtained from reference TRBV18 and TRBJ1-2, is as follows: NAGVMQNPRHLVRRRGQEARLRCSPMKGHSHVYWYRQLPEEGLKFMVYLQKENIIDESGMPKERFSAEFPKEGPSILRIQQVVRGDSAAYFCASSQGQNYGYTFGSGTRLTVV.

V and J are TRBV5-1 and TRBJ2-3; 7 nucleotides align to TRBD1. The CDR3 consists of 15 residues. J gave up 1 base and V 2 bases, and 4 bases lay outside the gene matches. Germline lookup yields CDR1 SGHRS and CDR2 YFSETQ. The CDR3 reads CASSFRGLGTDTQYF. The CDR3 DNA follows: TGCGCCAGCAGCTTTAGGGGGCTAGGCACAGATACGCAGTATTTT.

The genes are TRBV6-5 and TRBJ1-2; 7 nucleotides align to TRBD1. With 9 bases clipped from V and 1 base from J, the junction kept 11 bases outside the gene matches. Germline V gene sequence: CDR1 MNHEY, CDR2 SVGAGI. This CDR3 is 15 amino acids long. CDR3 sequence: CARFLTGSDNYGYTF. The CDR3 coding sequence is TGTGCCAGATTCCTGACAGGGTCGGATAACTATGGCTACACCTTC.

The chain combines TRBV19 with TRBJ2-6; 8 bases match TRBD1. V dropped 3 bases and J dropped 0; count of bases not matched to a gene: 7. The CDR3 runs 18 residues. From germline, CDR1 is LNHDA and CDR2 SQIVND (reference sequence). The CDR3 sequence is CASSIWDRTHSGANVLTF. CDR3 DNA: TGTGCCAGTAGTATCTGGGACAGGACCCACTCTGGGGCCAACGTCCTGACTTTC.

The genes are TRBV6-1 and TRBJ2-7, with 7 nucleotides matching TRBD1. The CDR3 length is 14 residues. In germline, CDR1 is MNHNS, CDR2 SASEGT. The J segment lost 3 bases and the V segment lost 5 bases, leaving 7 bases of the junction unmatched. The CDR3: CASSTGDSFYEQYF. The DNA of the CDR3 is TGTGCCAGCAGTACCGGGGACAGTTTCTACGAGCAGTACTTC.

This rearrangement joins TRBV25-1 to TRBJ2-3; D is unresolved. The germline gives CDR1 MGHDK, CDR2 SYGVNS. V lost 4 bases to trimming and J lost 0 bases, with 2 bases between them. The CDR3 has 12 amino acids. This CDR3 reads CASSASTDTQYF. The CDR3 DNA reads as TGTGCCAGCAGTGCAAGCACAGATACGCAGTATTTT.

The J gene is TRBJ1-1, the V gene TRBV4-3, with no clear D. From germline, CDR1 is LGHNA and CDR2 YSLEER. This CDR3 is 15 amino acids long. V was trimmed by 4 bases and J by 3 bases, leaving 15 bases between them. The CDR3 protein is CASSPLPDGDTEAFF. CDR3 DNA sequence: TGCGCCAGCAGCCCTTTACCCGACGGAGACACTGAAGCTTTCTTT.

The V call is TRBV28, the J call TRBJ1-2; maybe TRBD1 (6 bases). The V gene's germline CDR1 is MDHEN and CDR2 SYDVKM. Trimming took off 6 bases at V and 2 bases at J, with 7 bases between the two ends. The CDR3 spans 12 residues. CDR3 sequence (DNA): TGTGCCAGCAGGGACAGCAACTATGGCTACACCTTC. Translated: CASRDSNYGYTF.

The rearrangement uses TRBV28 and TRBJ2-1, with 8 bases that match TRBD2. V trimming: 2 bases; J trimming: 2 bases; junction bases outside the gene matches: 2. Germline V gene lookup returns CDR1 MDHEN and CDR2 SYDVKM. This CDR3 spans 15 amino acids. In nucleotides, the CDR3 is TGTGCCAGCAGTTTAGGAGCGGGAGCCTACAATGAGCAGTTCTTC. Amino acid sequence: CASSLGAGAYNEQFF. Variable domain in full (rest from reference TRBV28 and TRBJ2-1): DVKVTQSSRYLVKRTGEKVFLECVQDMDHENMFWYRQDPGLGLRLIYFSYDVKMKEKGDIPEGYSVSREKKERFSLILESASTNQTSMYLCASSLGAGAYNEQFFGPGTRLTVL.

This chain links TRBV6-1 with TRBJ1-5; D is unclear. Germline CDR1 and CDR2: MNHNS and SASEGT. V lost 4 bases, J lost 0 bases, and 4 bases lay in between. CDR3 length: 13 residues. As DNA, the CDR3 is TGTGCCAGCAGTGCCCTTAGCAATCAGCCCCAGCATTTT. It codes for CASSALSNQPQHF.

This chain joins TRBV27 and TRBJ1-2; D is possibly TRBD1 (6 bases). Germline-derived CDR1 and CDR2 are MNHEY and SMNVEV (reference sequence). CDR3 length: 14 residues. V was cut by 0 bases and J by 4 bases, with 9 bases left in between. The CDR3 here is CASSLSGDIYGYTF. The CDR3 coding sequence is TGTGCCAGCAGTTTATCGGGGGACATCTATGGCTACACCTTC.

The chain has TRBV29-1 and TRBJ1-2; TRBD1 matches 8 bases. The trim removed 7 bases at V and 4 bases at J, leaving 20 bases unmatched. Germline V gene lookup returns CDR1 SQVTM and CDR2 ANQGSEA. The CDR3 contains 17 residues. The CDR3, as DNA: TGCAGCGCCTCCCACGAGGGTTCACAGGGGGGACTCTATGGCTACACCTTC. Translation: CSASHEGSQGGLYGYTF.

The chain joins TRBV15 to TRBJ2-7; 7 positions agree with TRBD1. Trimming at V came to 4 bases and at J to 6 bases, leaving 15 bases not matched to a gene. Per the germline V gene, CDR1 is LNHNV and CDR2 is YYDKDF (reference sequence). The CDR3 consists of 16 residues. Here the CDR3 reads CATSTRTGSALGEQYF. The CDR3 region has the DNA TGTGCCACCAGCACAAGGACAGGATCCGCATTGGGCGAGCAGTACTTC. The full variable domain, completed using reference TRBV15 and TRBJ2-7, is DAMVIQNPRYQVTQFGKPVTLSCSQTLNHNVMYWYQQKSSQAPKLLFHYYDKDFNNEADTPDNFQSRRPNTSFCFLDIRSPGLGDTAMYLCATSTRTGSALGEQYFGPGTRLTVT.

The chain employs TRBV12-5 and TRBJ2-7; TRBD2 agrees at 13 bases. The length of the CDR3 is 18 residues. The germline gives CDR1 LGHNT, CDR2 FRNRAP. J was trimmed by 0 bases and V by 7 bases; bases with no gene match: 12. The CDR3 spells CASASGGLAGSLSYEQYF. DNA of the CDR3: TGTGCTAGTGCCTCCGGGGGACTAGCGGGATCACTCTCCTACGAGCAGTACTTC.

The gene calls are TRBV5-1 and TRBJ2-4, with D uncertain. Germline CDR1 and CDR2: SGHRS and YFSETQ. Trimming stripped 1 base from V and 7 bases from J, with 9 bases between. The CDR3 is 13 amino acids. The CDR3: CASSLSMENIQYF. The DNA for the CDR3 is TGCGCCAGCAGCTTGTCTATGGAGAACATTCAGTACTTC.